The next 9 T cell receptor beta chains were all read from a single sample in a study of early T cells in non-severe SARS-CoV-2 infection. TCRdb redid the calling of the 5' RACE reads with MiXCR, one entry per CDR3 protein. The sample yields approximately 63,000 distinct CDR3 sequences, roughly 5.7% seen once. Specimen: whole blood, collected at baseline. The receptor set was obtained from an adult who was a healthcare worker with PCR-confirmed SARS-CoV-2 infection or an uninfected control (not recorded which).

This clonotype showed up many times. The chain is built from TRBV11-3 and TRBJ1-1, with D perhaps matching TRBD1 (6 bases). Between the trimmed V and J ends, which lost 3 bases and 5 bases, there was a span of 10 bases. CDR3 size: 13 residues. Per the germline V gene, CDR1 is SGHNT and CDR2 is YENEEA. CDR3 in DNA: TGTGCCAGCAGCTTTAATCAGGGGACTGAAGCTTTCTTT. It encodes CASSFNQGTEAFF.

This chain links TRBV12-3 or TRBV12-4 with TRBJ1-1, with no clear D. This CDR3 region has 13 residues. V dropped 6 bases and J dropped 5 bases, with 13 bases sitting between them. This CDR3 reads CASRAPVGTEAFF. CDR3 in DNA: TGTGCCAGCAGAGCCCCTGTGGGGACTGAAGCTTTCTTT.

There are many counts of this clonotype. CDR3 DNA sequence: TGTGCCAGCAGCCCGGGACTAGCGAGGGCCTACGAGCAGTACTTC. Its translation is CASSPGLARAYEQYF. This chain connects TRBV11-2 to TRBJ2-7; 10 bases map to TRBD2. The CDR3 sequence is 15 residues long. Germline V gene lookup returns CDR1 SGHAT and CDR2 FQNNGV. V lost 5 bases and J lost 2; bases outside the gene matches: 6. Filled out from reference TRBV11-2 and TRBJ2-7, the complete variable domain reads EAGVAQSPRYKIIEKRQSVAFWCNPISGHATLYWYQQILGQGPKLLIQFQNNGVVDDSQLPKDRFSAERLKGVDSTLKIQPAKLEDSAVYLCASSPGLARAYEQYFGPGTRLTVT.

This clonotype has a count of ten or more. CDR3 sequence (DNA): TGTGCCAGCAGCTTAGACGCCTACGAGCAGTACTTC. This codes for CASSLDAYEQYF. The chain recombines TRBV5-4 with TRBJ2-7; D unclear. Germline V CDR1 and CDR2: SGHNT, YYREEE (reference sequence). There are 12 residues in the CDR3. The V end was cut by 2 bases, the J end by 2 bases, with 5 bases between. Full variable domain (rest looked up from reference TRBV5-4 and TRBJ2-7): ETGVTQSPTHLIKTRGQQVTLRCSSQSGHNTVSWYQQALGQGPQFIFQYYREEENGRGNFPPRFSGLQFPNYSSELNVNALELDDSALYLCASSLDAYEQYFGPGTRLTVT.

This clonotype was detected ten times or more. The chain joins TRBV27 to TRBJ1-1; 8 bases agree with TRBD1. Germline V gene data show CDR1 as MNHEY and CDR2 as SMNVEV (reference sequence). V trimming: 5 bases; J trimming: 6 bases; junction bases outside the gene matches: 5. The CDR3 is 13 amino acids. CDR3 DNA sequence: TGTGCCAGCAGTCTCAGGACAGGGTCTGAAGCTTTCTTT. Its protein is CASSLRTGSEAFF.

This clonotype was seen a handful of times. The chain recombines TRBV7-8 with TRBJ1-5; D is unresolved. CDR3 length: 16 residues. The V end was cut by 0 bases, the J end by 0 bases, with 9 bases between. Germline V CDR1 and CDR2: SGHVS, FQNEAQ. The CDR3, as DNA: TGTGCCAGCAGCTTAGCACGAGACTTTAGCAATCAGCCCCAGCATTTT. The encoded protein is CASSLARDFSNQPQHF.

There are a few counts of this clonotype. The chain couples TRBV10-3 to TRBJ1-1; unclear D gene. The V end was cut by 7 bases, the J end by 0 bases, with 12 bases between. The germline CDR1 and CDR2 sequences are ENHRY and SYGVKD. CDR3 length: 14 residues. The CDR3 region is CAITSDGMNTEAFF. The CDR3 DNA reads as TGTGCCATCACCTCGGACGGCATGAACACTGAAGCTTTCTTT.

The chain recombines TRBV7-3 with TRBJ2-5, with TRBD2 matching over 10 bases. Germline values: CDR1 SGHTA, CDR2 FQGTGA. V shed 2 bases, J shed 2 bases, and the junction held 5 bases outside the gene matches. This CDR3 contains 16 residues. The CDR3 bases are TGTGCCAGCAGCTTAGCTAGCGGGAGCGTGCAAGAGACCCAGTACTTC. It specifies CASSLASGSVQETQYF.

This clonotype was seen many times. The chain recombines TRBV29-1 with TRBJ1-2; the match to TRBD1 covers 8 bases. Germline CDR1 SQVTM, CDR2 ANQGSEA. V lost 7 bases and J lost 4; bases outside the gene matches: 14. This CDR3 contains 15 residues. Written as DNA, the CDR3 is TGCAGCGCAACGAACGGACAGGGAATCGGCTATGGCTACACCTTC. Translation gives CSATNGQGIGYGYTF. Together with reference TRBV29-1 and TRBJ1-2, the CDR3 gives the full variable domain: SAVISQKPSRDICQRGTSLTIQCQVDSQVTMMFWYRQQPGQSLTLIATANQGSEATYESGFVIDKFPISRPNLTFSTLTVSNMSPEDSSIYLCSATNGQGIGYGYTFGSGTRLTVV.